This T cell receptor (beta chain) was identified during a study of OX40 agonist ivuxolimab in advanced cancers. Overall study: Mean age approximately 55 years, range about 20 to 79; 82.7% male. Overall study findings and caveats: Relative to CD4+ cells, CD8+ T cells on average had more expanded clones.

There are 13 residues in the CDR3. Trimming cost V 5 bases and J 5 bases; bases outside gene matches: 2. The germline CDR1 and CDR2 sequences are SEHNR and FQNEAQ (reference sequence). This clone was seen only a few times. What it binds is not known. Using immunoSEQ multiplex PCR, the repertoire was profiled, and TCRdb retains in-frame clones only, with some absent. The table has about 48,000 clones, around 87% seen once. It was autoimmune disease history or systemic immunosuppression that excluded patients. The chain joins TRBV7-9 to TRBJ1-5; 8 positions agree with TRBD1. The sequencing used CD4+ or CD8+ T cells sorted from blood, collected in a trial of the OX40 agonist ivuxolimab. The clonotype comes from an adult with an advanced solid tumor such as melanoma, head and neck, liver or kidney cancer. CDR3 protein: CASSATGDQPQHF. CDR3 DNA sequence: TGTGCCAGCAGCGCGACAGGGGATCAGCCCCAGCATTTT.